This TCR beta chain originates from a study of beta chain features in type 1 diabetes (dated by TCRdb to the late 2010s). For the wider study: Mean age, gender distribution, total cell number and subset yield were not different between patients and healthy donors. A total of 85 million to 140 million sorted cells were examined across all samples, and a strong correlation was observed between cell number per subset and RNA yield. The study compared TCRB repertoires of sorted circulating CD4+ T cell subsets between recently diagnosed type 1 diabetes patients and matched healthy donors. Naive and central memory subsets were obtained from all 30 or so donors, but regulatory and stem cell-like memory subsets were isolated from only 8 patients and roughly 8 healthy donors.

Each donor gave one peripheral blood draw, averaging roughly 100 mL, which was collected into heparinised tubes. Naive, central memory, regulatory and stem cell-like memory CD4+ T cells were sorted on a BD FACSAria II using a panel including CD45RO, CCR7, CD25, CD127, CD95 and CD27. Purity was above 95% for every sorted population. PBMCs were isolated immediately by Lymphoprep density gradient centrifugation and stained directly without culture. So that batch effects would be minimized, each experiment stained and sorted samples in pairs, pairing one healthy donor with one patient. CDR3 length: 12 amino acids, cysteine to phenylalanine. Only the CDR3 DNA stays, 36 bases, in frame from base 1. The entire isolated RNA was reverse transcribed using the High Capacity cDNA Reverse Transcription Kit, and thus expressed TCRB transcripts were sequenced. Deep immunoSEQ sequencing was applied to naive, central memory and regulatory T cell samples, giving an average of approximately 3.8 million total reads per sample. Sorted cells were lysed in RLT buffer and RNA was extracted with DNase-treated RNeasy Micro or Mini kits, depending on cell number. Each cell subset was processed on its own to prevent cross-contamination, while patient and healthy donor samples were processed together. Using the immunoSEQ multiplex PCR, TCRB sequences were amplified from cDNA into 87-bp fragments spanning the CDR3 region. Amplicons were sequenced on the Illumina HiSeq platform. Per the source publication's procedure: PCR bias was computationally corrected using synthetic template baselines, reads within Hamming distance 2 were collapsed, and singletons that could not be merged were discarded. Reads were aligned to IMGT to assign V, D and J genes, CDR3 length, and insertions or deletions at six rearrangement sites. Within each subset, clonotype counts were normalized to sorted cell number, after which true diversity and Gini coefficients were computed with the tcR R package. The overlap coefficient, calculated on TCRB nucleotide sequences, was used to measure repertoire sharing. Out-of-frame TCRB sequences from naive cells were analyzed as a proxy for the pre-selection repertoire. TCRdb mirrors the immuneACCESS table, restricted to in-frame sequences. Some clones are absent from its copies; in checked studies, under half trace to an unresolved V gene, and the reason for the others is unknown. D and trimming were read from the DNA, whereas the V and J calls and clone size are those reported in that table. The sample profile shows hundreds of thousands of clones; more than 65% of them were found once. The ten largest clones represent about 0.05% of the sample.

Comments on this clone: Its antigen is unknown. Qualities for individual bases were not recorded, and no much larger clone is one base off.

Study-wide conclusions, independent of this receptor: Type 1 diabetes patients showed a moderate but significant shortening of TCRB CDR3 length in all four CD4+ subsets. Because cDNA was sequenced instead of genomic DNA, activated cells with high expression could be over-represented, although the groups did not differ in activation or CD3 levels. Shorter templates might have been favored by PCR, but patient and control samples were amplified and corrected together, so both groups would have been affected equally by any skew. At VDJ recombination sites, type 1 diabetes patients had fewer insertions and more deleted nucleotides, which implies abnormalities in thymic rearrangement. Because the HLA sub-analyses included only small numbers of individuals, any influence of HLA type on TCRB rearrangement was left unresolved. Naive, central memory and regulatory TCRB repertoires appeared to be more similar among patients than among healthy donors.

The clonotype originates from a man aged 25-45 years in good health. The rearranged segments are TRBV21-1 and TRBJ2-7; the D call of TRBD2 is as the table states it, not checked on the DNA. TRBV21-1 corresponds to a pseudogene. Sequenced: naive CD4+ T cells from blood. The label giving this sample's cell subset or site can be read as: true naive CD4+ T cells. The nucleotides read TGTGCCAGCAATGGACTAGTCTACGAGCAGTACTTC. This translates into CASNGLVYEQYF.